This entry concerns a single TCR beta chain. V gave up 4 bases and J gave up 4 bases, with 13 bases separating them. The germline CDR1 and CDR2 sequences are SGHAT and FQNNGV. The CDR3 runs 14 residues. TCRdb keeps only in-frame clones here, not all; method: immunoSEQ multiplex PCR. The sample lists under 200,000 clones, approximately 80% occurring once. The data originate from a study of blood T cell repertoires in COVID-19. The specimen was peripheral blood. This rearrangement joins TRBV11-2 to TRBJ1-1; D is possibly TRBD1 (6 bases). The TCR sequence derives from a human donor in a cohort sampled during active COVID-19. CDR3 DNA: TGTGCCAGCAGCTCTGGGGGGGCCCGCACTGAAGCTTTCTTT. Translated, it gives CASSSGGARTEAFF.